The clone carrying this T cell receptor beta chain came up a few times. The library targeted TCRbeta and was prepared with unique molecular identifiers. One entry per CDR3 protein, called by TCRdb with MiXCR from the PCR reads. The repertoire has 350,000 to 400,000 distinct CDR3 sequences, about a fifth of them found once; the top ten carry 3.8%. This sample is part of a study of T-cell reconstitution after alpha-beta-depleted transplantation in children. The CDR3 spans 17 residues. V lost 4 bases, J lost 5 bases, and 10 bases stayed unmatched. Germline V gene data show CDR1 as MGHDK and CDR2 as SYGVNS.

Here the sequenced sample was PBMCs from the stem cell graft donor, taken from the stem cell graft. This sequence originates from a human donor who donated a stem cell graft to a child with acute myeloid leukemia. The J gene is TRBJ2-7, the V gene TRBV25-1; 14 positions match TRBD2. CDR3 DNA sequence: TGTGCCAGCAGTGGATCGGGACTAGCGGGAGTTGGTCACGAGCAGTACTTC. Protein: CASSGSGLAGVGHEQYF.